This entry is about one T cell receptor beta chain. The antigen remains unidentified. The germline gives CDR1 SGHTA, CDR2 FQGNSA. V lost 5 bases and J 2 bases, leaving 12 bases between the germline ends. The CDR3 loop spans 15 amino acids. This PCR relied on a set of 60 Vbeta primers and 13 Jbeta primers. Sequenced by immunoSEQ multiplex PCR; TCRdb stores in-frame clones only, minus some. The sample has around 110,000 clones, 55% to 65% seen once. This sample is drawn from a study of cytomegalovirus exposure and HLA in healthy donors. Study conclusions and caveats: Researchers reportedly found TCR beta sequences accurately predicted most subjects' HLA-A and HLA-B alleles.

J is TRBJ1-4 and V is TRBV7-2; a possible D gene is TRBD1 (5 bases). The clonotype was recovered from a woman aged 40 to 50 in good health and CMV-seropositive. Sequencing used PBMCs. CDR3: CASSPWAGTNEKLFF. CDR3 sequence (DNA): TGTGCCAGCAGCCCTTGGGCAGGGACTAATGAAAAACTGTTTTTT.